The T cell receptor beta chain described here comes from a study of blood T cell repertoires in COVID-19. Study overall: Sample material is recorded as cDNA or gDNA derived from T cells, B-cell-depleted T cells, or PBMCs.

The data were produced by immunoSEQ multiplex PCR, yet TCRdb's version contains in-frame clones alone and is incomplete. The sample has about 150,000 clones; around 80% are singletons. Participants reported their clinical history, and cohort assignment relied on those reports. This receptor was identified in a man aged 50 to 60 who had recovered from COVID-19. The specimen was PBMCs or T cells enriched from blood (not recorded which).

The CDR3 DNA follows: TGTGCCAGCAGTCGATCGACAGGGGGGAACACTGAAGCTTTCTTT. It encodes CASSRSTGGNTEAFF. V and J are TRBV7-3 and TRBJ1-1; 9 nucleotides align to TRBD1. Germline V gene lookup returns CDR1 SGHTA and CDR2 FQGTGA. This CDR3 has 15 residues. J was trimmed by 1 base and V by 6 bases; bases with no gene match: 6.